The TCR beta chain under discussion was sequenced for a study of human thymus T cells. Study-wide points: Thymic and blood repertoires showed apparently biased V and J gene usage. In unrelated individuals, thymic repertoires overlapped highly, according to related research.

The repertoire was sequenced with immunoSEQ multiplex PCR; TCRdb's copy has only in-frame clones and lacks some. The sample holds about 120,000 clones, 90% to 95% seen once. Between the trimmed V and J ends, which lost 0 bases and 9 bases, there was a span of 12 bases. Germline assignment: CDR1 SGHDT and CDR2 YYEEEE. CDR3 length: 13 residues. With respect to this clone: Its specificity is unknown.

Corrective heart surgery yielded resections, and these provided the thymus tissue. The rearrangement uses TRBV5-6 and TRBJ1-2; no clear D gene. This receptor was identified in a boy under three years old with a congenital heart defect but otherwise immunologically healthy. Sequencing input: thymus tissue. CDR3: CASSLGVSWCYTF. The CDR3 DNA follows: TGTGCCAGCAGCTTGGGGGTGTCGTGGTGCTACACCTTC.